The 26 T cell receptor beta chains below come from one sample, sequenced in a study of identical twins. TCRdb fed the 5' RACE reads into MiXCR, producing one record per CDR3 protein. The sample consists of 200,000 to 300,000 distinct CDR3 sequences, roughly 13% of them appearing once. A further study also used this sample, focusing on yellow fever vaccine responses in identical twins.

Input material: memory (CD45RO+) T cells sorted from blood. The receptors come from a woman aged 18-35 years in good health.

This chain joins TRBV11-2 and TRBJ1-3, with D possibly matching TRBD1 (5 bases). The ends were cut back, 4 bases at V and 2 bases at J, with 15 bases in the middle. The CDR3 consists of 16 residues. CDR1 is SGHAT and CDR2 is FQNNGV in the germline V gene. CDR3 bases: TGTGCCAGCAGCTCGCTATCGGACATGACTGGAAACACCATATATTTT. This codes for CASSSLSDMTGNTIYF.

This clonotype has at least ten counts. The rearrangement links TRBV12-3 or TRBV12-4 to TRBJ2-1; no clear D gene. The CDR3 runs to 15 residues. The V and J ends lost 4 bases and 0 bases respectively, with 10 bases between them. CDR3 in amino acids: CASSSGLSSYNEQFF. The CDR3, as DNA: TGTGCCAGCAGTTCTGGTCTGAGCTCCTACAATGAGCAGTTCTTC.

The chain joins TRBV5-1 to TRBJ2-2; D unclear. V dropped 2 bases and J dropped 3 bases, with 5 bases sitting between them. Per germline, CDR1 SGHRS and CDR2 YFSETQ. The CDR3 is 13 amino acids. The CDR3 region is CASSLNYTGELFF. As DNA, the CDR3 is TGCGCCAGCAGCTTAAACTACACCGGGGAGCTGTTTTTT.

This clonotype came up many times. The V call is TRBV2, the J call TRBJ2-7, with D perhaps matching TRBD1 (6 bases). The CDR3 runs 11 residues. Germline CDR1 is SNHLY and CDR2 is FYNNEI. V lost 6 bases and J 7 bases, leaving 10 bases between the germline ends. The CDR3 sequence: CASRADREQYF. In DNA form, the CDR3 reads TGTGCCAGCAGGGCTGACAGGGAGCAGTACTTC.

In regard to this clonotype: Because the CDR3's place on the DNA is in doubt, the DNA is left out and the CDR3 is given as listed by TCRdb. The chain has TRBV21-1 and TRBJ2-3; the table's D gene call, TRBD1, was not cross checked with the DNA. TRBV21-1 is recorded as a pseudogene. With termini counted, the CDR3 has 15 amino acids. The CDR3: CASRVGQGITDTQYF.

The rearrangement links TRBV20-1 to TRBJ2-7; no clear D gene. The CDR3 extends over 12 amino acids. The V and J ends lost 2 bases and 5 bases respectively, with 10 bases between them. Germline CDR1 is DFQATT and CDR2 is SNEGSKA (reference sequence). This chain's CDR3 is CSARPLHNEQYF. The CDR3 region has the DNA TGCAGTGCTAGACCCCTTCACAACGAGCAGTACTTC.

There are a few counts of this clonotype. The chain is built from TRBV5-1 and TRBJ2-3, with D maybe TRBD1 (6 bases). CDR1 and CDR2 (germline): SGHRS, YFSETQ. The CDR3 is 16 amino acids. V was trimmed by 3 bases and J by 0 bases, leaving 14 bases between them. CDR3 DNA sequence: TGCGCCAGCAGCTACAGGACAGCTACTAGCACAGATACGCAGTATTTT. Its protein product is CASSYRTATSTDTQYF.

This chain joins TRBV12-3 or TRBV12-4 and TRBJ2-6; D is unclear. This CDR3 is built from 17 residues. Trimming took 3 bases from V and 0 from J, leaving 12 bases between them. CDR3 bases: TGTGCCAGCAGTTTGCCTGTCGTCAGCTCTGGGGCCAACGTCCTGACTTTC. Translated, it gives CASSLPVVSSGANVLTF.

There are many counts of this clonotype. The chain links TRBV6-2 or TRBV6-3 to TRBJ2-1; perhaps TRBD2 as D (5 bases). V lost 8 bases to trimming and J lost 3 bases, with 11 bases between them. The CDR3 covers 13 residues. In germline, CDR1 is MNHEY, CDR2 SVGEGT. DNA for the CDR3: TGTGCCAGCTCGAGCGGCTACTACAATGAGCAGTTCTTC. Its protein is CASSSGYYNEQFF.

This clonotype was seen a few times. This chain joins TRBV28 and TRBJ1-2, with a tentative D call TRBD1 (6 bases). CDR1 and CDR2 from the germline V gene are MDHEN and SYDVKM. The CDR3 spans 15 residues. V lost 6 bases, J lost 2 bases, and 16 bases lay in between. CDR3 loop: CASSWGRGVNYGYTF. The CDR3 DNA reads as TGTGCCAGCAGCTGGGGGCGGGGGGTCAACTATGGCTACACCTTC.

The rearrangement links TRBV27 to TRBJ2-2; TRBD1 or TRBD2 may be the D gene (5 bases each). Germline CDR1 reads MNHEY; CDR2 reads SMNVEV (reference sequence). CDR3 length equals 13 residues. V was cut by 10 bases and J by 6 bases, with 15 bases left in between. The CDR3 protein is CAIRTGHAGELFF. Here the CDR3 DNA reads TGTGCCATCCGTACGGGGCACGCCGGGGAGCTGTTTTTT.

A few counts support this clonotype. The genes are TRBV2 and TRBJ2-7; weak D call: TRBD2 (6 bases). The CDR3 covers 12 residues. CDR1 is SNHLY, CDR2 FYNNEI, per germline. The CDR3: CAGGNPSYEQYF. The CDR3 bases are TGTGCGGGCGGGAACCCGTCCTACGAGCAGTACTTC. The variable domain in full, with the rest retrieved from reference TRBV2 and TRBJ2-7, is EPEVTQTPSHQVTQMGQEVILRCVPISNHLYFYWYRQILGQKVEFLVSFYNNEISEKSEIFDDQFSVERPDGSNFTLKIRSTKLEDSAMYFCAGGNPSYEQYFGPGTRLTVT.

Here the CDR3 DNA reads TGCGCCAGCAGCTTGGCGCTAGCGGGGGGAGAGACCCAGTACTTC. Translating gives CASSLALAGGETQYF. The chain carries TRBV5-1 and TRBJ2-5, with 11 bases lining up with TRBD2. The germline V gene encodes CDR1 SGHRS and CDR2 YFSETQ. This CDR3 region has 15 residues. V was pared by 0 bases and J by 4 bases, with 2 bases of the junction left unmatched.

This clonotype came up many times. V gene TRBV4-3 combines with J gene TRBJ2-3; D unresolved. Trimming shortened V by 1 base and J by 6 bases, and 11 bases separated the two germline ends. The CDR3 has 14 amino acids. The germline gives CDR1 LGHNA, CDR2 YSLEER. Here the CDR3 DNA reads TGCGCCAGCAGCCAAGGGGTAATTACGGATACGCAGTATTTT. As protein: CASSQGVITDTQYF.

This clonotype was counted at least ten times. The chain carries TRBV5-1 and TRBJ2-7; maybe TRBD1 (6 bases). This CDR3 has 14 residues. Trimming took 4 bases from V and 6 from J, leaving 17 bases between them. Germline CDR1 SGHRS, CDR2 YFSETQ. The CDR3, as DNA: TGCGCCAGCAGCCCCAGAACAGGGACGGGCGAGCAGTACTTC. Its protein product is CASSPRTGTGEQYF.

There are a few counts of this clonotype. The rearrangement links TRBV5-1 to TRBJ2-3, with TRBD1 matching over 7 bases. CDR1 is SGHRS, CDR2 YFSETQ, per germline. The CDR3 has 12 amino acids. Trimming at V came to 2 bases and at J to 9 bases, leaving 3 bases not matched to a gene. Here the CDR3 DNA reads TGCGCCAGCAGCTTCGACAGGGAAACGCAGTATTTT. Translated, it gives CASSFDRETQYF.

In this sample, this clonotype turned up a few times. The V call is TRBV19, the J call TRBJ2-3; 12 bases are a match to TRBD2. Germline V gene sequence: CDR1 LNHDA, CDR2 SQIVND (reference sequence). CDR3 size: 15 residues. V trimming: 5 bases; J trimming: 8 bases; junction bases outside the gene matches: 8. CDR3 in DNA: TGTGCCAGTAGTCCCGGGACTAGCGGGCTCGGTACGCAGTATTTT. It encodes CASSPGTSGLGTQYF.

The rearrangement uses TRBV7-3 and TRBJ2-3; a weak D match, TRBD1 (6 bases). Trimming took off 5 bases at V and 0 bases at J, with 12 bases between the two ends. Germline lookup yields CDR1 SGHTA and CDR2 FQGTGA. The CDR3 has 15 residues. As DNA, the CDR3 is TGTGCCAGCAGCAGACAGGTTCTTAGCACAGATACGCAGTATTTT. Translated: CASSRQVLSTDTQYF.

This chain links TRBV5-1 with TRBJ2-5; 8 nucleotides match TRBD2. Germline CDR1 reads SGHRS; CDR2 reads YFSETQ. The J segment lost 1 base and the V segment lost 0 bases, leaving 2 bases of the junction unmatched. The CDR3 spans 15 residues. CDR3 region: CASSLVSGGQETQYF. CDR3 DNA: TGCGCCAGCAGCTTGGTCAGCGGGGGCCAAGAGACCCAGTACTTC.

This clonotype was recorded a few times. This rearrangement joins TRBV6-1 to TRBJ2-7, with 12 bases that match TRBD2. This CDR3 region has 16 residues. The V segment lost 4 bases and the J segment 9 bases; nucleotides outside the gene matches: 13. Germline-derived CDR1 and CDR2 are MNHNS and SASEGT. CDR3 protein: CASSGTTSGGPSGQYF. For the CDR3, the DNA is TGTGCCAGCAGTGGCACGACTAGCGGGGGCCCCTCTGGGCAGTACTTC.

J is TRBJ2-1 and V is TRBV18; 14 bases map to TRBD2. V shed 6 bases, J shed 4 bases, and the junction held 17 bases outside the gene matches. The germline V gene encodes CDR1 KGHSH and CDR2 LQKENI. This CDR3 comprises 20 residues. The CDR3 region is CASSPENGLAGGPRYNEQFF. CDR3 bases: TGTGCCAGCTCGCCGGAGAATGGACTAGCGGGAGGTCCGAGGTACAATGAGCAGTTCTTC.

This clonotype was counted only a few times. The V gene is TRBV12-3 or TRBV12-4, the J gene TRBJ2-7; 9 nucleotides match TRBD1. The V segment lost 5 bases and the J segment 7 bases; nucleotides outside the gene matches: 6. CDR3 length equals 13 residues. The CDR3, as DNA: TGTGCCAGCAGTGCACAGGGGGCCCGGGAGCAGTACTTC. Translating gives CASSAQGAREQYF.

This clonotype was counted many times. The chain uses TRBV25-1 and TRBJ1-1; 7 bases fit TRBD1. CDR1 and CDR2 from the germline V gene are MGHDK and SYGVNS. This CDR3 comprises 14 residues. Trimming removed 11 bases from V and 1 base from J; junction bases left unmatched: 10. The CDR3 reads CASEPRGKNTEAFF. CDR3 coding DNA: TGTGCCTCGGAACCCAGGGGGAAGAACACTGAAGCTTTCTTT.

This chain links TRBV24-1 with TRBJ2-5, with TRBD1 as a possible D gene (6 bases). The CDR3 has 16 residues. CDR1 KGHDR and CDR2 SFDVKD come from the germline V gene. Trimming removed 3 bases from V and 7 bases from J, with 20 bases in between. CDR3 in amino acids: CATSDKKEQGGRTQYF. In DNA, the CDR3 is TGTGCCACCAGTGATAAAAAGGAACAGGGCGGTAGGACCCAGTACTTC.

This clonotype was seen only a few times. This chain connects TRBV10-3 to TRBJ2-1; TRBD2 aligns across 15 bases. CDR1 ENHRY and CDR2 SYGVKD come from the germline V gene. The CDR3 contains 15 residues. J lost 5 bases, V lost 10 bases, and 6 bases had no gene match. CDR3 amino acids: CATRTSGGENNEQFF. The CDR3, as DNA: TGTGCCACCCGGACTAGCGGGGGGGAGAACAATGAGCAGTTCTTC.

This clonotype appeared a few times. This chain uses TRBV7-2 with TRBJ2-1, with D tentatively TRBD2 (5 bases). Germline lookup yields CDR1 SGHTA and CDR2 FQGNSA. The CDR3 runs 14 residues. V was shortened by 4 bases and J by 5 bases, with 12 bases between the two germline ends. For the CDR3, the DNA is TGTGCCAGCAGCTACATGCGGGCCAACAATGAGCAGTTCTTC. Amino acid sequence: CASSYMRANNEQFF.